This T cell receptor (beta chain) was identified in a study of blood T cell repertoires in COVID-19. Study in general: COVID-19 samples, acute and convalescent, were from the United States, Italy and Spain. The analysed material was cDNA or gDNA that came from T cells, B-cell-depleted T cells, or PBMCs.

Here immunoSEQ multiplex PCR was the method, and the copy in TCRdb shows in-frame clones only, minus some. The sample consists of about 73,000 clones, under 90% of them appearing once. The source of this sequence is a woman aged 55 to 70 with acute or convalescent COVID-19. Sequences were obtained from peripheral blood.

CDR3 DNA: TGTGCCAGCAGCCGCGGAGGGGACGGCTACACCTTC. Its translation: CASSRGGDGYTF. The chain is built from TRBV3-1 (or the pseudogene TRBV3-2) and TRBJ1-2; weak D call: TRBD1 (5 bases). V was shortened by 4 bases and J by 8 bases, with 11 bases between the two germline ends. This CDR3 is built from 12 residues. Per germline, CDR1 LGHDT and CDR2 YNNKEL (reference sequence).